Each of the 27 T cell receptor beta chains below was sequenced from the same sample in a study of T cell responses to AZD1222 COVID-19 vaccine. Assay used: immunoSEQ multiplex PCR; TCRdb lists only in-frame clones, some missing. The repertoire holds about 160,000 clones, 85% to 90% seen once, with approximately 7.2% in the top ten. Sequencing used peripheral blood, obtained on day 0 of AZD1222 vaccination. All receptors come from an adult in good health.

Concerning this clone: Mismatch with germline at one junction end may stem from a read error. This sequence joins TRBV7-7 and TRBJ2-5; 10 bases are a match to TRBD2. Germline lookup yields CDR1 SSHAT and CDR2 FNYEAQ (reference sequence). This CDR3 is 12 amino acids long. CDR3 coding DNA: TGTGCTAGCAGCGGGGGGGCAGAGACCCAGTACTTC. Amino acids: CASSGGAETQYF. The full variable domain, with the rest looked up from reference TRBV7-7 and TRBJ2-5, is GAGVSQSPRYKVTKRGQDVTLRCDPISSHATLYWYQQALGQGPEFLTYFNYEAQPDKSGLPSDRFSAERPEGSISTLTIQRTEQRDSAMYRCASSGGAETQYFGPGTRLLVL.

V gene TRBV20-1 combines with J gene TRBJ1-2, with D possibly TRBD1 on 5 matching bases. Per germline, CDR1 DFQATT and CDR2 SNEGSKA (reference sequence). The V end lost 3 bases, the J end lost 2 bases, and 16 bases lay between the germline ends. CDR3 length: 15 amino acids. CDR3 loop: CSASSLGEENYGYTF. The CDR3 nucleotides are TGCAGTGCTAGTTCCCTAGGGGAGGAGAACTATGGCTACACCTTC.

The CDR3 nucleotides read TGTGCCAGCAGCCACACGGGACAGGGGCTGAACACTGAAGCTTTCTTT. Encoded protein: CASSHTGQGLNTEAFF. V and J are TRBV16 and TRBJ1-1, with 10 bases lining up with TRBD1. V was clipped by 3 bases and J by 0 bases; unmatched bases: 4. Per germline, CDR1 KGHSY and CDR2 FQNENV. CDR3 length: 16 amino acids.

The chain uses TRBV7-9 and TRBJ1-1; unclear D gene. This CDR3 is 11 amino acids long. V was pared by 2 bases and J by 4 bases, with 2 bases between. CDR1 and CDR2 from the germline V gene are SEHNR and FQNEAQ (reference sequence). In DNA, the CDR3 is TGTGCCAGCAGCTTAAGCACTGAAGCTTTCTTT. This gives the protein CASSLSTEAFF.

As concerns this clone: One end of the junction is discordant with germline, which a read error may explain. This chain uses TRBV7-7 with TRBJ2-2, with TRBD1 matching over 8 bases. The CDR3 is 15 residues long. The germline gives CDR1 SSHAT, CDR2 FNYEAQ (reference sequence). CDR3 coding DNA: TGTGCTAGCAGCTTTCAGGGGGCGGGCACCGGGGAGCTGTTTTTT. This sequence encodes CASSFQGAGTGELFF.

The chain has TRBV4-3 and TRBJ2-5, with unresolved D. This CDR3 has 13 amino acids. Trimming cost V 1 base and J 4 bases, with 7 bases left between them. The germline V gene encodes CDR1 LGHNA and CDR2 YSLEER. CDR3 loop: CASSQVLAETQYF. The CDR3 bases are TGCGCCAGCAGCCAAGTCCTGGCAGAGACCCAGTACTTC.

The chain uses TRBV15 and TRBJ1-2; 8 positions match TRBD1. V gave up 3 bases and J gave up 7 bases; unmatched junction bases: 10. This CDR3 is built from 15 residues. The germline gives CDR1 LNHNV, CDR2 YYDKDF (reference sequence). The CDR3 nucleotides are TGTGCCACCAGCAGGGAAAGACAGGGGTCTGCTGGCTACACCTTC. Translating it yields CATSRERQGSAGYTF.

V and J are TRBV7-3 and TRBJ2-5, with TRBD2 matching 13 bases. V was clipped by 5 bases and J by 2 bases; unmatched bases: 8. The germline gives CDR1 SGHTA, CDR2 FQGTGA. The CDR3 spans 17 residues. Written as DNA, the CDR3 is TGTGCCAGCAGCCCTCTCCCGGGACTAGCGGGGCAAGAGACCCAGTACTTC. It specifies CASSPLPGLAGQETQYF.

This chain uses TRBV30 with TRBJ2-7, with D perhaps TRBD1 (5 bases). V lost 3 bases, J lost 0 bases, and 15 bases lay in between. This CDR3 has 15 residues. Germline CDR1 and CDR2: GTSNPN and SVGIG (reference sequence). The CDR3 here is CAWRKRQRSSYEQYF. In DNA form, the CDR3 reads TGTGCCTGGAGGAAAAGACAGCGAAGCTCCTACGAGCAGTACTTC.

The chain joins TRBV12-3 or TRBV12-4 to TRBJ2-1; maybe TRBD2 (6 bases). The V gene lost 7 bases and the J gene lost 7 bases, with 11 bases spanning the gap. CDR3 length: 12 residues. The CDR3 DNA follows: TGTGCCAGCAATCCCGGAGGGAATGAGCAGTTCTTC. Protein product: CASNPGGNEQFF.

Concerning this clone itself: At one of its ends the junction is not consistent with the germline gene, which may arise from a read error. J is TRBJ1-1 and V is TRBV12-3 or TRBV12-4; D perhaps matches TRBD1 (5 bases). The CDR3 consists of 12 residues. CDR3 sequence (DNA): TGTGCCAGCAGTTTACTCGTAGGACACCTGGTCTTT. Its protein is CASSLLVGHLVF.

The chain combines TRBV20-1 with TRBJ2-3; 7 bases fit TRBD1. The junction had 5 bases not matched to a gene; V was cut back by 3 bases and J by 2 bases. The CDR3 has 14 amino acids. CDR1 and CDR2 (germline): DFQATT, SNEGSKA (reference sequence). DNA for the CDR3: TGCAGTGCTAGTGGGACAGTAGTCACAGATACGCAGTATTTT. Translating it yields CSASGTVVTDTQYF.

This sequence joins TRBV6-1 and TRBJ2-5; TRBD1 agrees at 11 bases. This CDR3 has 15 residues. In germline, CDR1 is MNHNS, CDR2 SASEGT. V lost 2 bases, J lost 4 bases, and 3 bases stayed unmatched. The CDR3 region is CASSEWGQGGETQYF. CDR3 coding DNA: TGTGCCAGCAGTGAATGGGGACAGGGGGGAGAGACCCAGTACTTC.

The J gene is TRBJ2-5, the V gene TRBV9; 12 nucleotides agree with TRBD1. CDR3 length: 17 amino acids. J gave up 1 base and V 0 bases, and 4 bases lay outside the gene matches. Germline V gene sequence: CDR1 SGDLS, CDR2 YYNGEE. The CDR3 sequence is CASSVDGTGGLQETQYF. DNA for the CDR3: TGTGCCAGCAGCGTAGACGGGACAGGGGGCCTCCAAGAGACCCAGTACTTC.

V gene TRBV29-1 combines with J gene TRBJ2-1; no definite D call. V was cut by 2 bases and J by 0 bases, with 17 bases left in between. This CDR3 is built from 17 residues. Looked up from germline, CDR1 is SQVTM and CDR2 is ANQGSEA. The chain's CDR3 is CSVEQTRAPSSYNEQFF. The CDR3 region has the DNA TGCAGCGTTGAACAGACCCGGGCCCCGAGCTCCTACAATGAGCAGTTCTTC.

V usage is TRBV11-3 and J usage is TRBJ2-1; D remains ambiguous. CDR1 SGHNT and CDR2 YENEEA come from the germline V gene. The CDR3 has 12 residues. V was clipped by 1 base and J by 5 bases, with 3 bases between them. CDR3 in DNA: TGTGCCAGCAGCTTAGCAAACAATGAGCAGTTCTTC. Translating gives CASSLANNEQFF.

The rearrangement links TRBV29-1 to TRBJ1-2; D is uncertain. Germline V lookup: CDR1 SQVTM, CDR2 ANQGSEA. V shed 0 bases and J shed 7 bases, with 3 bases lying between them. CDR3 length: 10 amino acids. This chain's CDR3 is CSVEDTGYTF. The CDR3 nucleotides read TGCAGCGTTGAAGATACTGGCTACACCTTC.

The chain carries TRBV5-6 and TRBJ2-1; 8 nucleotides agree with TRBD1. The CDR3 sequence is 17 residues long. Germline CDR1 SGHDT, CDR2 YYEEEE. Germline trimming cut 1 base from V and 3 bases from J; bases unmatched to any gene: 9. The CDR3 nucleotides read TGTGCCAGCAGCTTGATCAGGGGGCTGTTATACTACAATGAGCAGTTCTTC. As protein: CASSLIRGLLYYNEQFF.

The chain joins TRBV6-1 to TRBJ1-5; the D gene is possibly TRBD1 (5 bases). V shed 3 bases and J shed 2 bases, with 8 bases lying between them. The CDR3 loop spans 14 amino acids. The germline V gene has CDR1 MNHNS and CDR2 SASEGT. The CDR3 is CASSDSGGNQPQHF. The CDR3 DNA is TGTGCCAGCAGTGATTCGGGGGGCAATCAGCCCCAGCATTTT.

This chain joins TRBV6-4 and TRBJ2-3; perhaps TRBD1 as D (6 bases). CDR1 is MRHNA and CDR2 is SNTAGT in the germline V gene. CDR3 length: 14 residues. V lost 0 bases and J lost 4, with 8 bases in between. For the CDR3, the DNA is TGTGCCAGCAGTGACTCGGGGGCCCCAGATACGCAGTATTTT. Its protein is CASSDSGAPDTQYF.

The chain joins TRBV3-1 (or the pseudogene TRBV3-2) to TRBJ1-1, with D possibly being TRBD1 (6 bases). The ends were cut back, 0 bases at V and 4 bases at J, with 9 bases in the middle. CDR3 length: 14 residues. Per germline, CDR1 LGHDT and CDR2 YNNKEL (reference sequence). The CDR3 bases are TGTGCCAGCAGCCAAGACCTAGGGGGCACTGAAGCTTTCTTT. This translates into CASSQDLGGTEAFF.

The rearrangement joins TRBV18 to TRBJ2-7; D is ambiguous. Germline V gene sequence: CDR1 KGHSH, CDR2 LQKENI. V lost 2 bases to trimming and J lost 2 bases, with 7 bases between them. The CDR3 has 13 residues. In DNA form, the CDR3 reads TGTGCCAGCTCACCAAGCCAAACCTACGAGCAGTACGTC. This gives the protein CASSPSQTYEQYV.

The chain links TRBV13 to TRBJ1-1; 12 bases match TRBD1. The CDR3 is 18 residues long. Germline assignment: CDR1 PRHDT and CDR2 FYEKMQ (reference sequence). V was pared by 5 bases and J by 3 bases, with 13 bases of the junction left unmatched. In nucleotides, the CDR3 is TGTGCCAGCAGCGTTCGACCGGGACAGGGGGCGGGTGACACTGAAGCTTTCTTT. Translation: CASSVRPGQGAGDTEAFF.

V usage is TRBV7-3 and J usage is TRBJ2-7; 8 nucleotides align to TRBD1. CDR1 and CDR2 from the germline V gene are SGHTA and FQGTGA. The ends lost 7 bases at V and 6 bases at J; junction bases unmatched: 8. The length of the CDR3 is 13 residues. The CDR3 protein is CASTQDRVGEQYF. CDR3 nucleotides: TGTGCCAGCACCCAGGACAGGGTTGGCGAGCAGTACTTC.

This clone was seen more than once but under ten times. The V and J genes are TRBV6-5 and TRBJ1-5, with D perhaps TRBD1 (6 bases). Looked up from germline, CDR1 is MNHEY and CDR2 is SVGAGI. The CDR3 extends over 14 amino acids. Trimming took 5 bases from V and 6 from J, leaving 14 bases between them. The DNA of the CDR3 is TGTGCCAGCAGTCCCCACAGGGCGGGTCAGCCCCAGCATTTT. Protein sequence: CASSPHRAGQPQHF.

This sequence joins TRBV5-1 and TRBJ2-5; 8 bases map to TRBD2. This CDR3 is built from 16 residues. V shed 0 bases and J 0 bases; nucleotides not matched to a gene: 4. The V gene's germline CDR1 is SGHRS and CDR2 YFSETQ. The CDR3 is CASSLGPGGYQETQYF. Here the CDR3 DNA reads TGCGCCAGCAGCTTGGGGCCGGGGGGGTACCAAGAGACCCAGTACTTC. The variable domain in full, completed from reference TRBV5-1 and TRBJ2-5, reads KAGVTQTPRYLIKTRGQQVTLSCSPISGHRSVSWYQQTPGQGLQFLFEYFSETQRNKGNFPGRFSGRQFSNSRSEMNVSTLELGDSALYLCASSLGPGGYQETQYFGPGTRLLVL.

In its sample, this clone was seen a few times. The chain is built from TRBV11-2 and TRBJ1-2; D might be TRBD1 (5 bases). Trimming left V 5 bases short and J 3 bases short, with 7 bases between. This CDR3 has 12 amino acids. From germline, CDR1 is SGHAT and CDR2 FQNNGV. The CDR3: CASSRDHYGYTF. CDR3 sequence (DNA): TGTGCCAGCAGCCGGGACCACTATGGCTACACCTTC.